A single sample gave rise to the 10 T cell receptor beta chains below, sequenced in a study of blood T cells in healthy people across ages. A second PCR of 7 to 11 cycles used a sample-barcoded 5' primer and a J-beta primer mix. One entry per CDR3 protein, called by TCRdb with MiXCR from the 5' RACE reads. The table shows about 1.4 million distinct CDR3 sequences, with 59% occurring only once. The sample was blood. All receptors derive from a man between 18 and 35 years old in good health.

CDR3 region: CSARAGAGANVLTF. The CDR3 bases are TGCAGTGCTCGGGCGGGCGCTGGGGCCAACGTCCTGACTTTC. The genes are TRBV20-1 and TRBJ2-6; D might be TRBD2 (5 bases). This CDR3 has 14 residues. Germline-derived CDR1 and CDR2 are DFQATT and SNEGSKA (reference sequence). The ends were cut back, 5 bases at V and 2 bases at J, with 10 bases in the middle.

This clonotype showed up many times. The chain employs TRBV20-1 and TRBJ1-2, with a possible D match to TRBD1 (5 bases). The CDR3 sequence is 14 residues long. Germline V gives CDR1 DFQATT, CDR2 SNEGSKA (reference sequence). The V end lost 0 bases, the J end lost 4 bases, and 12 bases lay between the germline ends. The DNA of the CDR3 is TGCAGTGCTAGAGAACCCGGGACTCCCTATGGCTACACCTTC. It encodes CSAREPGTPYGYTF.

This chain joins TRBV20-1 and TRBJ2-7; D not resolved. Germline CDR1 reads DFQATT; CDR2 reads SNEGSKA (reference sequence). V was shortened by 0 bases and J by 0 bases, with 3 bases between the two germline ends. CDR3 size: 12 residues. This CDR3 is CSARDVSYEQYF. DNA for the CDR3: TGCAGTGCTAGAGATGTCTCCTACGAGCAGTACTTC.

DNA of the CDR3: TGTGCCAGCAGCCCGAACGGCCTAGCGGGAGGGTACGAGCAGTACTTC. Protein sequence: CASSPNGLAGGYEQYF. This chain links TRBV4-2 with TRBJ2-7, with 12 bases identical to TRBD2. From germline, CDR1 is LGHNA and CDR2 YNFKEQ. The CDR3 contains 16 residues. V was clipped by 4 bases and J by 4 bases; unmatched bases: 8.

The chain links TRBV7-6 to TRBJ1-1; TRBD1 matches 8 bases. With 5 bases clipped from V and 3 bases from J, the junction kept 5 bases outside the gene matches. Germline CDR1 SGHVS, CDR2 FNYEAQ. This CDR3 spans 14 amino acids. CDR3 residues: CASSGQGGYTEAFF. CDR3 DNA: TGTGCCAGCAGCGGACAGGGCGGATACACTGAAGCTTTCTTT.

This clonotype has just a few counts. The chain links TRBV4-1 to TRBJ2-3, with a tentative D call TRBD2 (5 bases). Trimming pared 5 bases from V and 2 bases from J, leaving 11 bases between. Germline V gene sequence: CDR1 MGHRA, CDR2 YSYEKL. The CDR3 runs 14 residues. The CDR3 here is CASSEGGNTDTQYF. As DNA, the CDR3 is TGCGCCAGCAGCGAGGGCGGAAACACAGATACGCAGTATTTT.

The chain couples TRBV6-5 to TRBJ2-5; TRBD1 aligns across 10 bases. The J call is doubtful: the DNA matches TRBJ2-7 better. Germline V gene lookup returns CDR1 MNHEY and CDR2 SVGAGI. This CDR3 has 16 amino acids. The CDR3 is CASSYLAGTGALEQYF. The DNA of the CDR3 is TGTGCCAGCAGTTACCTGGCCGGGACAGGGGCTCTCGAGCAGTACTTC.

This clonotype showed up just a few times. The chain carries TRBV29-1 and TRBJ1-2; maybe TRBD1 (5 bases). The CDR3 covers 15 residues. Germline lookup yields CDR1 SQVTM and CDR2 ANQGSEA. Deletions cut 0 bases from V and 4 bases from J, with 15 bases between. CDR3 nucleotides: TGCAGCGTTGAAGAGGACACCTTCAACCTCTATGGCTACACCTTC. Protein: CSVEEDTFNLYGYTF.

This clonotype was seen only a few times. The chain employs TRBV5-1 and TRBJ2-7, with no clear D. This CDR3 contains 14 residues. Trimming took 5 bases from V and 3 from J, leaving 15 bases between them. Germline V lookup: CDR1 SGHRS, CDR2 YFSETQ. CDR3 loop: CASSLGVRNYEQYF. The CDR3 nucleotides are TGCGCCAGCAGTCTTGGTGTCCGAAACTACGAGCAGTACTTC.

The J gene is TRBJ2-3, the V gene TRBV5-1, with TRBD2 matching 12 bases. Germline CDR1 and CDR2: SGHRS and YFSETQ. V lost 2 bases, J lost 0 bases, and 13 bases stayed unmatched. The CDR3 length is 20 residues. CDR3 protein: CASSFLAGGPNPTSTDTQYF. DNA of the CDR3: TGCGCCAGCAGCTTCCTAGCGGGAGGGCCGAATCCTACTAGCACAGATACGCAGTATTTT.